The 18 T cell receptor beta chains below all came from one sample that was sequenced in a study of T cell responses to AZD1222 COVID-19 vaccine. Some clones are missing from TCRdb's copy, which holds only in-frame ones; the method was immunoSEQ multiplex PCR. The table has 95,000 to 100,000 clones, 84% seen once; the top ten hold approximately 15%. The source was peripheral blood, collected 28 days after the second AZD1222 dose. These receptors came from an adult who received the AZD1222 COVID-19 vaccine.

V and J are TRBV11-2 and TRBJ2-7, with 7 nucleotides matching TRBD1. The V and J ends lost 0 bases and 2 bases, in that order; junction bases with no gene match: 1. The CDR3 spans 14 residues. Germline V gene data show CDR1 as SGHAT and CDR2 as FQNNGV. The CDR3 protein is CASSLERGPYEQYF. The CDR3 DNA sequence: TGTGCCAGCAGCTTAGAAAGGGGGCCCTACGAGCAGTACTTC.

This chain connects TRBV19 to TRBJ2-1; 13 bases fit TRBD2. CDR3 size: 21 residues. Germline V gene lookup returns CDR1 LNHDA and CDR2 SQIVND (reference sequence). V was pared by 4 bases and J by 4 bases, with 19 bases of the junction left unmatched. The CDR3 nucleotides are TGTGCCAGTAGTACCCCAATCGACGTCGGACTAGCGGGAGATACTTACAATGAGCAGTTCTTC. Protein sequence: CASSTPIDVGLAGDTYNEQFF.

The CDR3 coding sequence is TGTGCCAGCAGCCAAGCTTCCGGTGAGCAGTTCTTC. Translating it yields CASSQASGEQFF. The genes are TRBV14 and TRBJ2-1; D not certain. Germline assignment: CDR1 SGHDN and CDR2 FVKESK. The ends were cut back, 1 base at V and 9 bases at J, with 7 bases in the middle. The CDR3 covers 12 residues.

The chain couples TRBV5-1 to TRBJ1-2; D uncertain. This CDR3 is built from 17 residues. V lost 0 bases, J lost 1 base, and 16 bases lay in between. The germline CDR1 and CDR2 sequences are SGHRS and YFSETQ. CDR3 nucleotides: TGCGCCAGCAGCTTGGATGCAGGCCGGTGGAATAACTATGGCTACACCTTC. Residues: CASSLDAGRWNNYGYTF.

The chain couples TRBV9 to TRBJ1-4; no clear D gene. The CDR3 sequence is 15 residues long. Trimming shortened V by 2 bases and J by 6 bases, and 14 bases separated the two germline ends. Per the germline V gene, CDR1 is SGDLS and CDR2 is YYNGEE. CDR3 protein: CASSVGLFDYEKLFF. In DNA form, the CDR3 reads TGTGCCAGCAGCGTTGGGCTTTTCGATTATGAAAAACTGTTTTTT.

V gene TRBV7-9 combines with J gene TRBJ1-6, with unresolved D. Germline values: CDR1 SEHNR, CDR2 FQNEAQ (reference sequence). The CDR3 has 14 residues. V was cut by 1 base and J by 9 bases, with 10 bases left in between. DNA of the CDR3: TGTGCCAGCAGCTTAGGTTATATGGGTTCACCCCTCCACTTT. The encoded protein is CASSLGYMGSPLHF.

The V call is TRBV5-6, the J call TRBJ1-2, with D maybe TRBD1 (6 bases). The V gene's germline CDR1 is SGHDT and CDR2 YYEEEE. With 4 bases removed from V and 2 bases from J, the gap between germline ends came to 21 bases. The CDR3 consists of 17 residues. The CDR3 loop is CASSTRGLLTFNYGYTF. Here the CDR3 DNA reads TGTGCCAGCAGCACCAGGGGTCTGCTTACCTTCAACTATGGCTACACCTTC.

The CDR3 spells CASSQRAATGGARFGYTF. The CDR3 DNA follows: TGTGCCAGCAGCCAAAGGGCGGCGACAGGGGGCGCGCGGTTTGGCTACACCTTC. The V gene is TRBV3-1 (or the pseudogene TRBV3-2), the J gene TRBJ1-2; 10 bases are a match to TRBD1. This CDR3 region has 18 residues. Per the germline V gene, CDR1 is LGHDT and CDR2 is YNNKEL (reference sequence). V trimming: 2 bases; J trimming: 7 bases; junction bases outside the gene matches: 16.

The rearrangement uses TRBV4-1 and TRBJ2-2; D may match TRBD1 or TRBD2 (6 bases each). CDR3 size: 16 residues. The ends were cut back, 3 bases at V and 6 bases at J, with 17 bases in the middle. CDR1 is MGHRA, CDR2 YSYEKL, per germline. The DNA of the CDR3 is TGCGCCAGCAGCCAGAAGGGGGGAGTTGTGGCCGGGGAGCTGTTTTTT. Amino acid sequence: CASSQKGGVVAGELFF.

The chain has TRBV3-1 (or the pseudogene TRBV3-2) and TRBJ1-5; D is perhaps TRBD1 (6 bases). The CDR3 is 17 residues long. The V gene's germline CDR1 is LGHDT and CDR2 YNNKEL (reference sequence). Trimming cost V 4 bases and J 0 bases, with 16 bases left between them. CDR3 loop: CASSPSTGTTSNQPQHF. CDR3 coding DNA: TGTGCCAGCAGCCCTTCGACCGGGACAACTAGCAATCAGCCCCAGCATTTT.

This clone was recorded only once. V usage is TRBV6-6 and J usage is TRBJ1-1, with D unclear. The CDR3 consists of 15 residues. Germline V gene data show CDR1 as MNHNY and CDR2 as SVGAGI (reference sequence). V lost 0 bases, J lost 3 bases, and 11 bases lay in between. The CDR3 loop is CASSYSVSGDTEAFF. CDR3 sequence (DNA): TGTGCCAGCAGTTACTCCGTCTCTGGGGACACTGAAGCTTTCTTT.

The rearrangement uses TRBV11-2 and TRBJ2-1, with a tentative D call TRBD1 (6 bases). CDR1 is SGHAT, CDR2 FQNNGV, per germline. V was cut by 6 bases and J by 4 bases, with 16 bases left in between. This CDR3 comprises 15 residues. The CDR3 protein is CASRSIRDMYNEQFF. CDR3 DNA sequence: TGTGCCAGCAGGTCCATCCGGGACATGTACAATGAGCAGTTCTTC.

The chain uses TRBV4-1 and TRBJ2-4, with D maybe TRBD1 (6 bases). The CDR3 loop spans 17 amino acids. Germline CDR1 is MGHRA and CDR2 is YSYEKL. V lost 0 bases and J 0 bases, leaving 12 bases between the germline ends. The CDR3 region has the DNA TGCGCCAGCAGCCAAGACAGGACAGAGCTAGCCAAAAACATTCAGTACTTC. Translation: CASSQDRTELAKNIQYF.

This clone appeared once. The V call is TRBV3-1 (or the pseudogene TRBV3-2), the J call TRBJ2-2, with TRBD1 identical over 10 bases. This CDR3 is 16 amino acids long. CDR1 LGHDT and CDR2 YNNKEL come from the germline V gene (reference sequence). The junction had 2 bases not matched to a gene; V was cut back by 2 bases and J by 2 bases. This CDR3 reads CASSQRTGGNTGELFF. The CDR3 bases are TGTGCCAGCAGCCAACGGACAGGGGGAAACACCGGGGAGCTGTTTTTT.

This chain connects TRBV7-6 to TRBJ2-3; TRBD2 agrees at 8 bases. This CDR3 comprises 15 residues. Germline V gene lookup returns CDR1 SGHVS and CDR2 FNYEAQ. The trim removed 5 bases at V and 3 bases at J, leaving 7 bases unmatched. The CDR3 reads CASSRSGGTTDTQYF. The CDR3 DNA reads TGTGCCAGCAGCCGGAGCGGGGGTACTACAGATACGCAGTATTTT.

J is TRBJ1-2 and V is TRBV10-3; TRBD1 matches 9 bases. This CDR3 contains 14 residues. CDR1 and CDR2 from the germline V gene are ENHRY and SYGVKD. Germline trimming cut 7 bases from V and 4 bases from J; bases unmatched to any gene: 7. The CDR3 coding sequence is TGTGCCATCATACCGGGACAGGGACCCTATGGCTACACCTTC. Translating it yields CAIIPGQGPYGYTF.

The chain is built from TRBV5-1 and TRBJ1-1; D unclear. Between the trimmed V and J ends, which lost 0 bases and 1 base, there was a span of 13 bases. Germline V gene lookup returns CDR1 SGHRS and CDR2 YFSETQ. The CDR3 is 16 amino acids. The CDR3 nucleotides read TGCGCCAGCAGCTTGGGCTATACCTGGGGGAACACTGAAGCTTTCTTT. Translating gives CASSLGYTWGNTEAFF.

This clone was counted a single time. This sequence joins TRBV19 and TRBJ1-1, with unresolved D. Between the trimmed V and J ends, which lost 8 bases and 1 base, there was a span of 8 bases. The germline V gene encodes CDR1 LNHDA and CDR2 SQIVND (reference sequence). This CDR3 region has 12 residues. The CDR3 sequence: CASQRSNTEAFF. The CDR3 DNA reads as TGTGCCAGTCAGAGATCGAACACTGAAGCTTTCTTT.